This TCR beta chain stems from a study of blood T cell repertoires in COVID-19 (dated by TCRdb to the early 2020s). With regard to the full study: Samples from collaborators originated in the United States, Italy and Spain and spanned both the acute and convalescent phases of COVID-19. A freely available public database, intended as a resource for researchers studying the immune response to SARS-CoV-2, is where the repertoires were released. Where available, HLA class I and class II types were taken from metadata supplied by the sample provider and were not determined by assay-based typing. Subjects who had been exposed to COVID-19, were actively infected with it, or had recovered from it provided the deeply sampled blood TCRbeta repertoires that made up the dataset. The samples were drawn from two sources: the first 160 participants of the ongoing ImmuneRACE study, and 1,000 to 1,500 subjects contributed by 6 global collaborators. Nearly every sample came with metadata listing a de-identified subject ID, COVID-19 status, age in years and sex. The material from the prospective study consisted of cDNA or gDNA derived from T cells, B-cell-depleted T cells, or PBMCs. Overall results and qualifications from the work: The quantity of clinical and demographic metadata differed by source and by participant and was supplied without curation.

CDR3 length: 15 amino acids, cysteine to phenylalanine. Only CDR3 DNA remains: 45 bases, in frame from the first base. The germline V gene sets CDR1 to SGHVS and CDR2 to FNYEAQ. Relative to germline, V is missing 2 bases and J is missing 8 bases, with 5 bases of the junction outside any gene match. Whole blood was collected in K2EDTA tubes by collaborating institutions according to the institutions' own protocols. For TCRbeta analysis, collaborators shipped samples as frozen whole blood, isolated PBMCs, or DNA extracted from either of those sample types. TCRbeta CDR3 regions were amplified from genomic DNA using the immunoSEQ Assay, a bias-controlled multiplex PCR. Per the source publication's procedure: Within the assay, amplification of reference gene primers was used to estimate how many nucleated cells each sample contained. To quantify the absolute abundance of each unique TCRbeta CDR3 rearrangement, sequence reads were collapsed and filtered. For each sample, productive Simpson clonality was calculated by taking the square root of Simpson's diversity index across productive rearrangements. TCRdb carries this immuneACCESS record with in-frame sequences only. Its versions omit some clonotypes, under half of them owing to an unresolved V gene in the studies checked, with the rest unexplained. Clonal size and the V and J genes are those of that table, whereas D and trimming came from the DNA. This sample lists approximately 120,000 clones; approximately 87% were detected once. 15% to 20% of the sample rests with the top ten.

To note about this clone: Its antigen is still unknown. No quality values exist for individual bases; no much larger clone is one base distant.

The TCR was taken from a woman in her sixties with acute or convalescent COVID-19. The rearranged segments are TRBV7-6 and TRBJ1-6, with 8 central nucleotides matching TRBD1. The sequencing input was peripheral blood. The nucleotide sequence is given as TGTGCCAGCAGCTTATCAGGGGGCACGGATTCACCCCTCCACTTT. It codes for CASSLSGGTDSPLHF.